The rows below give T cell receptor beta chains drawn from one sample of a study of T cell clones after liver transplantation. Method: immunoSEQ multiplex PCR; TCRdb's copy keeps in-frame clones and lacks some. The data contain about 16,000 clones, over 90% of them seen just once; the ten biggest clones take up around 47%. Sequencing used CD8+ T cells from blood, obtained before liver transplant. The receptors originated from a human donor who received a liver transplant. The CDR3 runs from the conserved cysteine through the conserved F or W. The order of the fields is J gene, CDR3 length, V gene, D gene, clone size, CDR3 DNA, CDR3 protein. The D gene is left open where the match is weak. Only some rows state a clone size, as once, few, many or a class for expanded clones.

j_call: TRBJ2-7
cdr3_length: 15
v_call: TRBV19
d_call: TRBD1
clone_size: -
cdr3_nt: TGTGCCAGTAGCAAAGACAGGGGCATTTCCTACGAGCAGTACTTC
cdr3_aa: CASSKDRGISYEQYF

j_call: TRBJ2-7
cdr3_length: 15
v_call: TRBV19
d_call: TRBD1
clone_size: -
cdr3_nt: TGTGCCAGTAGTTCCTCCGGGACAGGGACCCACGAGCAGTACTTC
cdr3_aa: CASSSSGTGTHEQYF

j_call: TRBJ2-6
cdr3_length: 19
v_call: TRBV27
d_call: -
clone_size: -
cdr3_nt: TGTGCCAGCAGTTTAATGGCAGGGAGTGGGTTCACTGGGGCCAACGTCCTGACTTTC
cdr3_aa: CASSLMAGSGFTGANVLTF

j_call: TRBJ2-2
cdr3_length: 17
v_call: TRBV11-3
d_call: TRBD2
clone_size: -
cdr3_nt: TGTGCCAGCAGACGGCCAACGGGAGGGCCGAACACCGGGGAGCTGTTTTTT
cdr3_aa: CASRRPTGGPNTGELFF

j_call: TRBJ2-1
cdr3_length: 10
v_call: TRBV12-5
d_call: -
clone_size: -
cdr3_nt: TGTGCTAGTGCCATCAATGAGCAGTTCTTC
cdr3_aa: CASAINEQFF

j_call: TRBJ1-2
cdr3_length: 15
v_call: TRBV15
d_call: TRBD1
clone_size: -
cdr3_nt: TGTGCCACCAGCGGGGACAGCTATCCATCGTATGGCTACACCTTC
cdr3_aa: CATSGDSYPSYGYTF

j_call: TRBJ2-7
cdr3_length: 16
v_call: TRBV28
d_call: -
clone_size: -
cdr3_nt: TGTGCCAGCAGTTTGGTTTCGGCAGATAACTCCTACGAGCAGTACTTC
cdr3_aa: CASSLVSADNSYEQYF

j_call: TRBJ1-1
cdr3_length: 15
v_call: TRBV2
d_call: TRBD1
clone_size: -
cdr3_nt: TGTGCCAGCAGAAACCGGGACAGGGTAAAAACTGAAGCTTTCTTT
cdr3_aa: CASRNRDRVKTEAFF

j_call: TRBJ1-5
cdr3_length: 13
v_call: TRBV19
d_call: -
clone_size: -
cdr3_nt: TGTGCCAGTATTGCAGGGTTTGGTCAGCCCCAGCATTTT
cdr3_aa: CASIAGFGQPQHF

j_call: TRBJ1-1
cdr3_length: 15
v_call: TRBV7-9
d_call: -
clone_size: -
cdr3_nt: TGTGCCAGCAGCTTAACGATTTGGGGAGACACTGAAGCTTTCTTT
cdr3_aa: CASSLTIWGDTEAFF

j_call: TRBJ2-7
cdr3_length: 13
v_call: TRBV27
d_call: TRBD2
clone_size: -
cdr3_nt: TGTGCCAGCAGTCCCTCCCGGGGGGGTGAGCAGTACTTC
cdr3_aa: CASSPSRGGEQYF

j_call: TRBJ2-7
cdr3_length: 18
v_call: TRBV7-9
d_call: TRBD1
clone_size: -
cdr3_nt: TGTGCCAGCAGCTTAGCGAGGGACAGTCAACATGCGACCTACGAGCAGTACTTC
cdr3_aa: CASSLARDSQHATYEQYF

j_call: TRBJ1-1
cdr3_length: 14
v_call: TRBV5-1
d_call: -
clone_size: once
cdr3_nt: TGCGCCAGCAGCTTGCGCGGGGCGGGCACTGAAGCTTTCTTT
cdr3_aa: CASSLRGAGTEAFF

j_call: TRBJ2-1
cdr3_length: 16
v_call: TRBV5-8
d_call: TRBD2
clone_size: -
cdr3_nt: TGTGCCAGCAGCTTCGGTGCAGGGAGGGCCCGATATGAGCAGTTCTTC
cdr3_aa: CASSFGAGRARYEQFF

j_call: TRBJ2-7
cdr3_length: 14
v_call: TRBV27
d_call: TRBD1
clone_size: -
cdr3_nt: TGTGCCAGCAGTTTACGGGGACAGGGAGGCGAGCAGTACTTC
cdr3_aa: CASSLRGQGGEQYF

j_call: TRBJ2-7
cdr3_length: 13
v_call: TRBV19
d_call: -
clone_size: -
cdr3_nt: TGTGCCAGTAGTATAGTTGGGGAATTCGAGCAGTACTTC
cdr3_aa: CASSIVGEFEQYF

j_call: TRBJ2-6
cdr3_length: 13
v_call: TRBV27
d_call: -
clone_size: -
cdr3_nt: TGTGCCAGCGGTCGCTCTGGGGCCAACGTCCTGACTTTC
cdr3_aa: CASGRSGANVLTF

j_call: TRBJ2-7
cdr3_length: 16
v_call: TRBV7-2
d_call: TRBD2
clone_size: -
cdr3_nt: TGTGCCAGCAGCGCCCGGGGGGGCCTGAGCTCCTACGAGCAGTACTTC
cdr3_aa: CASSARGGLSSYEQYF